This entry features one TCR beta chain sequence. Its specificity is unknown. Per germline, CDR1 SGHRS and CDR2 YFSETQ. V was cut by 1 base and J by 2 bases, with 2 bases left in between. The CDR3 contains 12 residues. This was a survey-level run. Measured with immunoSEQ multiplex PCR; TCRdb has only the in-frame clones, and not every one. The sample lists about 38,000 clones; more than 60% were seen once. These data originate in a study of STAT5B mutations in CD4+ large granular lymphocyte leukemia. Study-wide findings and caveats: Main leukemic clonotypes were patient-specific, but 20% to 25% appeared at low frequency elsewhere. TRBV06-family usage was enriched in top patient clones (8/27) versus controls (2/35). Without putative leukemic clones, patient CD4-sorted repertoires remained more clonal than healthy CD4+ repertoires.

The chain is built from TRBV5-1 and TRBJ2-3, with D hard to call. The sample was CD4+ T cells from blood buffy coats. This TCR was sampled from a human donor in good health. CDR3 nucleotides: TGCGCCAGCAGCTTGTCCACAGATACGCAGTATTTT. It codes for CASSLSTDTQYF.